This T cell receptor beta chain was profiled in a study of blood T cell repertoires in COVID-19. Study-wide context: From T cells, B-cell-depleted T cells, or PBMCs came the material, which was cDNA or gDNA.

In germline, CDR1 is MGHDK, CDR2 SYGVNS. Trimming cost V 5 bases and J 7 bases, with 15 bases left between them. This CDR3 spans 14 amino acids. Using immunoSEQ multiplex PCR, the repertoire was profiled, and TCRdb retains in-frame clones only, with some absent. The profile shows approximately 200,000 clones, about 87% of them singletons. The TCR sequence derives from a man aged 55 to 70 who had recovered from COVID-19. Sequenced input: peripheral blood. The gene calls are TRBV25-1 and TRBJ2-1; D may be TRBD1 (5 bases). Here the CDR3 reads CASSSTVGANEQFF. CDR3 DNA: TGTGCCAGCAGTTCTACGGTTGGGGCAAATGAGCAGTTCTTC.